The rows below give T cell receptor beta chains drawn from one sample of a study of T cell responses to AZD1222 COVID-19 vaccine. Produced via immunoSEQ multiplex PCR; TCRdb's table is partial and in-frame only. The profile shows around 120,000 clones, about 92% of them singletons. This material consisted of peripheral blood, taken on day 0 of AZD1222 vaccination. The receptors stem from an adult in good health. Both conserved end residues are part of each CDR3. A D gene is named only where the DNA matches it firmly. Not every row has a clone size; where given, it reads once, few, many or a size class.

J,V,D,size,CDR3,DNA
TRBJ1-2,TRBV11-2,.,.,CASSYRSGYTF,TGTGCCAGCAGCTACAGGTCTGGCTACACCTTC
TRBJ2-5,TRBV3-1/TRBV3-2,.,.,CASSLRQGGWETQYF,TGTGCCAGCAGCCTCCGACAGGGAGGTTGGGAGACCCAGTACTTC
TRBJ1-1,TRBV27,TRBD1,.,CASSELTGDANTEAFF,TGTGCCAGCAGCGAACTTACAGGGGATGCGAACACTGAAGCTTTCTTT
TRBJ2-1,TRBV24-1,.,.,CATSDQPRVEQFF,TGTGCCACCAGTGACCAACCCCGGGTGGAGCAGTTCTTC
TRBJ1-5,TRBV7-8,.,.,CASSLYKSNQPQHF,TGTGCCAGCAGCTTATATAAAAGCAATCAGCCCCAGCATTTT
TRBJ2-3,TRBV11-3,TRBD1,.,CASSLGGTGGADTQYF,TGTGCCAGCAGCTTAGGTGGGACAGGGGGCGCAGATACGCAGTATTTT
TRBJ1-6,TRBV5-1,.,.,CASSSDDSPLHF,TGCGCCAGCAGCTCGGATGATTCACCCCTCCACTTT
TRBJ1-3,TRBV10-3,.,few,CAISESGAGNTIYF,TGTGCCATCAGTGAGTCAGGGGCTGGAAACACCATATATTTT
TRBJ2-3,TRBV9,TRBD2,.,CASSASGKADTQYF,TGTGCCAGCAGCGCGAGCGGGAAGGCAGATACGCAGTATTTT
TRBJ1-1,TRBV5-1,.,.,CASSLFTMNTEAFF,TGCGCCAGCAGCTTGTTCACTATGAACACTGAAGCTTTCTTT
TRBJ2-7,TRBV28,.,.,CASSFQNYEQYF,TGTGCCAGCAGTTTTCAGAATTACGAGCAGTACTTC
TRBJ1-1,TRBV5-6,TRBD1,once,CASSLGQGPAMNTEAFF,TGTGCCAGCAGCTTGGGACAGGGGCCCGCCATGAACACTGAAGCTTTCTTT
TRBJ2-2,TRBV28,.,.,CASSFGYSLNTGELFF,TGTGCCAGCAGTTTCGGTTATAGCTTGAACACCGGGGAGCTGTTTTTT
TRBJ1-2,TRBV11-2,.,once,CASSLDIRGNYGYTF,TGTGCCAGCAGCTTAGATATTCGGGGGAACTATGGCTACACCTTC
TRBJ1-1,TRBV6-5,.,.,CASSYPEGGAAFF,TGTGCCAGCAGTTACCCTGAGGGGGGGGCAGCTTTCTTT
TRBJ2-7,TRBV24-1,.,once,CATSDPFSYEQYF,TGTGCCACCAGTGATCCCTTCTCCTACGAGCAGTACTTC
TRBJ1-2,TRBV18,TRBD1,.,CASSGTVGGYTF,TGTGCCAGCTCTGGGACAGTTGGCGGCTACACCTTC
TRBJ1-5,TRBV6-5,.,.,CATHRDHNQPQHF,TGTGCCACTCACAGGGATCACAATCAGCCCCAGCATTTT
TRBJ2-7,TRBV5-1,TRBD1,.,CASSWDRELVYEQYF,TGCGCCAGCAGCTGGGACAGGGAGTTGGTCTACGAGCAGTACTTC
TRBJ1-6,TRBV6-2/TRBV6-3,TRBD1,few,CASSYSGGNSPLHF,TGTGCCAGCAGTTATTCAGGGGGTAATTCACCCCTCCACTTT
TRBJ1-4,TRBV30,.,.,CASIGEKLFF,TGTGCCTCCATAGGTGAAAAACTGTTTTTT
TRBJ2-2,TRBV3-1/TRBV3-2,.,.,CASSPILGSGWNTGELFF,TGTGCCAGCAGCCCTATATTAGGTTCAGGGTGGAACACCGGGGAGCTGTTTTTT
TRBJ1-3,TRBV5-6,.,.,CASSLAFGPHSGNTIYF,TGTGCCAGCAGCTTGGCGTTTGGACCTCACTCTGGAAACACCATATATTTT
TRBJ2-7,TRBV7-8,TRBD2,.,CASSFSGTSGRQYF,TGTGCCAGCAGCTTTTCCGGGACTAGCGGGAGGCAGTACTTC
TRBJ2-7,TRBV27,.,.,CASSLKEGPRYF,TGTGCCAGCAGTTTAAAGGAGGGGCCGAGGTACTTC
TRBJ1-1,TRBV18,.,.,CASSRTIYTEAFF,TGTGCCAGCTCGCGGACGATTTACACTGAAGCTTTCTTT
TRBJ1-5,TRBV30,.,.,CAWSVPRGNQPQHF,TGTGCCTGGAGTGTACCCAGGGGAAATCAGCCCCAGCATTTT
TRBJ2-7,TRBV18,TRBD1,.,CASSPGTGGYEQYF,TGTGCCAGCTCACCAGGGACAGGGGGCTACGAGCAGTACTTC
TRBJ2-5,TRBV30,TRBD1,.,CAGQGGQETQYF,TGTGCTGGACAGGGCGGACAAGAGACCCAGTACTTC
TRBJ1-2,TRBV18,TRBD1,once,CASSPSTGGKRYTF,TGTGCCAGCTCACCGTCGACAGGGGGCAAACGCTACACCTTC
TRBJ1-2,TRBV6-5,.,.,CASSYSPTVFYGYTF,TGTGCCAGCAGTTACTCCCCTACGGTGTTCTATGGCTACACCTTC
TRBJ2-2,TRBV7-3,TRBD2,.,CASSSLSGRGAGELFF,TGTGCCAGCAGCTCCCTTAGCGGGAGAGGAGCCGGGGAGCTGTTTTTT
TRBJ2-1,TRBV3-1/TRBV3-2,.,.,CASSQADESEQFF,TGTGCCAGCAGCCAAGCGGACGAGAGTGAGCAGTTCTTC
TRBJ2-2,TRBV19,.,.,CASSIIPGGTGELFF,TGTGCCAGTAGTATCATCCCAGGCGGTACCGGGGAGCTGTTTTTT
TRBJ2-7,TRBV11-1,.,.,CASSLELGRIRYEQYF,TGTGCCAGCAGCTTAGAGCTGGGCAGAATAAGGTACGAGCAGTACTTC
TRBJ2-7,TRBV7-2,TRBD2,.,CASSEASGNYEQYF,TGTGCCAGCAGCGAGGCTAGCGGCAACTACGAGCAGTACTTC
TRBJ2-1,TRBV4-2,.,.,CASSQGAGLNEQFF,TGTGCCAGCAGCCAAGGGGCGGGGCTCAATGAGCAGTTCTTC
TRBJ1-3,TRBV11-2,TRBD1,once,CASTGTGRNTIYF,TGTGCCAGCACAGGGACAGGGAGAAACACCATATATTTT
TRBJ2-7,TRBV27,TRBD2,.,CASSSPASGNFREQYF,TGTGCCAGCAGTTCACCCGCTAGCGGGAATTTTCGCGAGCAGTACTTC
TRBJ2-7,TRBV4-1,TRBD2,few,CASSQAGTKEDEQYF,TGCGCCAGCAGCCAAGCCGGGACTAAAGAAGACGAGCAGTACTTC
TRBJ1-5,TRBV28,.,.,CASSSPTGTWRNQPQHF,TGTGCCAGCAGTTCCCCAACGGGGACTTGGAGAAATCAGCCCCAGCATTTT
TRBJ1-2,TRBV5-8,.,.,CASSTYSGVGYTF,TGTGCCAGCAGCACCTACTCAGGGGTTGGCTACACCTTC
TRBJ1-5,TRBV24-1,TRBD1,.,CATSETTGLTGGNQPQHF,TGTGCCACCAGTGAAACCACGGGGCTGACAGGGGGGAATCAGCCCCAGCATTTT
TRBJ2-7,TRBV5-4,.,.,CASSLDTFPSYEQYF,TGTGCCAGCAGCTTGGACACCTTTCCCTCCTACGAGCAGTACTTC
TRBJ2-3,TRBV29-1,.,.,CSVGGGVDTDTQYF,TGCAGCGTTGGTGGGGGAGTGGACACAGATACGCAGTATTTT
TRBJ2-7,TRBV27,TRBD1,.,CASSPDGTAPYEQYF,TGTGCCAGCAGTCCCGACGGGACAGCCCCCTACGAGCAGTACTTC
TRBJ1-1,TRBV19,.,.,CASTRYGTEAFF,TGTGCCAGTACAAGGTACGGGACTGAAGCTTTCTTT
TRBJ1-2,TRBV2,.,.,CAWGDGRYGYTF,TGTGCCTGGGGGGACGGACGCTATGGCTACACCTTC
TRBJ2-1,TRBV28,TRBD1,.,CASSSGTGGPEEQFF,TGTGCCAGCAGTTCCGGGACAGGGGGCCCAGAGGAGCAGTTCTTC
TRBJ1-5,TRBV5-1,.,.,CASSLAGVQPQHF,TGCGCCAGCAGCTTGGCAGGGGTTCAGCCCCAGCATTTT
TRBJ2-7,TRBV11-3,.,.,CASSLEIENGYEQYF,TGTGCCAGCAGCTTAGAAATTGAGAACGGGTACGAGCAGTACTTC
TRBJ2-7,TRBV6-5,.,.,CATTIAGFYEQYF,TGTGCCACAACTATCGCGGGTTTCTACGAGCAGTACTTC
TRBJ1-2,TRBV2,TRBD1,.,CASTIQGNYGYTF,TGTGCCAGCACAATACAGGGGAACTATGGCTACACCTTC